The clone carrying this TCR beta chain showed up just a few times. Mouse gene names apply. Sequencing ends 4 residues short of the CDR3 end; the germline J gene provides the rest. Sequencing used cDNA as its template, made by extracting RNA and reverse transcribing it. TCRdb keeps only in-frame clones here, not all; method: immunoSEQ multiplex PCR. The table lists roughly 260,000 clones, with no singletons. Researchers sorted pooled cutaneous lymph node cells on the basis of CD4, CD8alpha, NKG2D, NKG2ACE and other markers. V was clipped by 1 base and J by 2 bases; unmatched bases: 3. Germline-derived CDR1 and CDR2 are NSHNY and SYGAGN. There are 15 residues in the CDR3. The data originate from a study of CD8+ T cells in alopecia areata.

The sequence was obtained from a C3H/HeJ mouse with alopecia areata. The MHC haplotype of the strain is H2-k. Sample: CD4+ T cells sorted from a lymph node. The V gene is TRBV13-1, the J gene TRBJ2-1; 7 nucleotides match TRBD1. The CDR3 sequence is CASSDNRGDYAEQFF. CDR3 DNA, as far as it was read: TGTGCCAGCAGTGATAACAGGGGAGACTATGCT.